This T cell receptor beta chain is drawn from a study of OX40 agonist ivuxolimab in advanced cancers. Background on the study: The group had a mean age of approximately 60 years, ranged from about 20 to 85, and was 80% to 90% male. Broader study findings: CD4+ and CD8+ T cells in blood underwent clonal expansion by week 6 at 0.1 to 3.0 mg/kg.

The J segment lost 4 bases and the V segment lost 6 bases, leaving 3 bases of the junction unmatched. Germline values: CDR1 SNHLY, CDR2 FYNNEI. The CDR3 contains 14 residues. The method was immunoSEQ multiplex PCR; TCRdb's version includes in-frame clones alone and lacks a portion of them. In the table there are under 45,000 clones, over 75% of which are singletons. Remarks on this clone: Its antigen is as yet unknown.

This specimen consisted of CD4+ or CD8+ T cells sorted from blood, obtained in a trial of the OX40 agonist ivuxolimab. This clonotype was sampled from an adult with an advanced solid tumor such as melanoma, head and neck, liver or kidney cancer. The chain recombines TRBV2 with TRBJ1-5; 10 nucleotides agree with TRBD1. The CDR3 DNA follows: TGTGCCAGCAGAATGGGACAGGGGAATCAGCCCCAGCATTTT. This encodes CASRMGQGNQPQHF.